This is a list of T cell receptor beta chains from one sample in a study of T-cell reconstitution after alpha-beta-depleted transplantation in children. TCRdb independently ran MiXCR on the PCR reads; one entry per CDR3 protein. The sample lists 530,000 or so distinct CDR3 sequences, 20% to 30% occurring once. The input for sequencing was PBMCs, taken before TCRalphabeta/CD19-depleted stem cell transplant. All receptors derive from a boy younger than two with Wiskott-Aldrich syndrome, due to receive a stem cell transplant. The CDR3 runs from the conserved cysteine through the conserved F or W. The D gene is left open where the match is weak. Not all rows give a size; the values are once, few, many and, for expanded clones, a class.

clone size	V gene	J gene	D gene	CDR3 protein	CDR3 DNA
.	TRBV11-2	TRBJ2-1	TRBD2	CASSLLAGGLHNEQFF	TGTGCCAGCAGCTTACTAGCGGGAGGGCTGCACAATGAGCAGTTCTTC
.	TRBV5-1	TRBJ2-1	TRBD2	CASTSGRDSYNEQFF	TGCGCCAGCACGAGCGGGAGGGACTCCTACAATGAGCAGTTCTTC
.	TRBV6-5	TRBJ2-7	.	CASSYEVSYEQYF	TGTGCCAGCAGTTACGAAGTTTCCTACGAGCAGTACTTC
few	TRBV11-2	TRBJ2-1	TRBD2	CASSVTIAGAYNEQFF	TGTGCCAGCAGCGTAACAATAGCGGGGGCCTACAATGAGCAGTTCTTC
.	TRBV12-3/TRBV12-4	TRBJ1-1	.	CASSLLGAGRTTEAFF	TGTGCCAGCAGTTTATTAGGGGCAGGGAGGACCACTGAAGCTTTCTTT
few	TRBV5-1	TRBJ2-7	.	CASSPLWAGANSYEQYF	TGCGCCAGCAGCCCACTCTGGGCAGGGGCGAATTCCTACGAGCAGTACTTC
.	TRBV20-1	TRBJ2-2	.	CSARGGGELFF	TGCAGTGCTAGGGGGGGCGGGGAGCTGTTTTTT
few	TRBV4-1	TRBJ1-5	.	CASSQAGYSNQPQHF	TGCGCCAGCAGCCAAGCCGGATATAGCAATCAGCCCCAGCATTTT
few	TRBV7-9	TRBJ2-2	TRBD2	CASRPGGVGTGELFF	TGTGCCAGCAGACCCGGGGGGGTCGGCACCGGGGAGCTGTTTTTT
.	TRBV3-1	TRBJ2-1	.	CASSPSKLPIDEQFF	TGTGCCAGCAGCCCCTCAAAGTTACCCATAGATGAGCAGTTCTTC